Shown below are 14 T cell receptor beta chains from a single sample sequenced in a study of T cell responses to AZD1222 COVID-19 vaccine. The protocol was immunoSEQ multiplex PCR, while the TCRdb copy is restricted to in-frame clones and leaves out a portion. The sample carries roughly 85,000 clones, over 75% recorded once. The sequenced sample was peripheral blood, obtained 28 days after the second AZD1222 dose. The origin of the receptors is an adult who received the AZD1222 COVID-19 vaccine.

The chain carries TRBV9 and TRBJ2-7; 8 bases align to TRBD1. Trimming at V came to 4 bases and at J to 3 bases, leaving 9 bases not matched to a gene. The length of the CDR3 is 15 residues. The germline V gene encodes CDR1 SGDLS and CDR2 YYNGEE. The CDR3 loop reads CASSLGQGAVYEQYF. In nucleotides, the CDR3 is TGTGCCAGCAGCCTCGGGCAGGGGGCAGTCTACGAGCAGTACTTC.

The V call is TRBV11-3, the J call TRBJ1-1; 8 bases fit TRBD1. V shed 4 bases and J 10 bases; nucleotides not matched to a gene: 8. The CDR3 has 13 amino acids. The germline V gene encodes CDR1 SGHNT and CDR2 YENEEA. As DNA, the CDR3 is TGTGCCAGCAGCTACGGACAGGGCTTGGGAGCTTTCTTT. This gives the protein CASSYGQGLGAFF.

This rearrangement joins TRBV5-1 to TRBJ1-1; possibly TRBD1 for D (6 bases). V gave up 2 bases and J gave up 3 bases, with 11 bases separating them. CDR3 length: 14 amino acids. In germline, CDR1 is SGHRS, CDR2 YFSETQ. DNA of the CDR3: TGCGCCAGCAGCTTTTCTGGGGGCGACACTGAAGCTTTCTTT. Amino acid sequence: CASSFSGGDTEAFF.

CDR3 sequence reads: CASKRRLVVTDTQYF. CDR3 nucleotides: TGTGCCAGCAAAAGGCGGCTAGTGGTGACAGATACGCAGTATTTT. The V gene is TRBV2, the J gene TRBJ2-3; D uncertain. The length of the CDR3 is 15 residues. Germline V CDR1 and CDR2: SNHLY, FYNNEI. Trimming took off 7 bases at V and 3 bases at J, with 17 bases between the two ends. The full variable domain, its missing parts supplied by reference TRBV2 and TRBJ2-3, is EPEVTQTPSHQVTQMGQEVILRCVPISNHLYFYWYRQILGQKVEFLVSFYNNEISEKSEIFDDQFSVERPDGSNFTLKIRSTKLEDSAMYFCASKRRLVVTDTQYFGPGTRLTVL.

This clone turned up a few times. The chain links TRBV5-4 to TRBJ2-3, with 8 bases aligning to TRBD2. Trimming at V came to 3 bases and at J to 1 base, leaving 10 bases not matched to a gene. CDR3 length: 17 amino acids. The germline gives CDR1 SGHNT, CDR2 YYREEE (reference sequence). CDR3 sequence: CASSSGLARIGTDTQYF. DNA of the CDR3: TGTGCCAGCAGCTCCGGACTAGCACGTATCGGCACAGATACGCAGTATTTT.

This chain uses TRBV19 with TRBJ1-1; D unclear. Germline loops: CDR1 LNHDA, CDR2 SQIVND (reference sequence). The length of the CDR3 is 13 residues. The V end lost 2 bases, the J end lost 11 bases, and 15 bases lay between the germline ends. The CDR3 region has the DNA TGTGCCAGTAGTATATGGAGGGAGAGGGAGGCTTTCTTT. Its translation is CASSIWREREAFF.

This sequence joins TRBV19 and TRBJ1-3; D is undetermined. The V and J ends lost 8 bases and 1 base respectively, with 12 bases between them. From germline, CDR1 is LNHDA and CDR2 SQIVND (reference sequence). The CDR3 covers 14 residues. The CDR3 reads CASLKPGSGNTIYF. In DNA form, the CDR3 reads TGTGCCAGTCTAAAACCGGGGTCTGGAAACACCATATATTTT.

This CDR3 is CASSDLAGVRGGELFF. CDR3 nucleotide sequence: TGTGCCAGCAGTGATCTAGCGGGGGTACGAGGCGGGGAGCTGTTTTTT. The chain combines TRBV25-1 with TRBJ2-2, with 10 bases that match TRBD2. Germline loops: CDR1 MGHDK, CDR2 SYGVNS. The V and J ends lost 3 bases and 7 bases, in that order; junction bases with no gene match: 8. The CDR3 length is 16 residues.

J is TRBJ1-1 and V is TRBV3-1 (or the pseudogene TRBV3-2); the D gene is possibly TRBD1 (5 bases). This CDR3 is 14 amino acids long. V lost 4 bases to trimming and J lost 1 base, with 10 bases between them. Germline-derived CDR1 and CDR2 are LGHDT and YNNKEL (reference sequence). The CDR3 protein is CASSPFGANTEAFF. CDR3 DNA sequence: TGTGCCAGCAGCCCCTTCGGGGCGAACACTGAAGCTTTCTTT.

The chain recombines TRBV30 with TRBJ1-2, with TRBD1 matching 8 bases. Germline lookup yields CDR1 GTSNPN and CDR2 SVGIG (reference sequence). This CDR3 is built from 13 residues. V trimming: 3 bases; J trimming: 8 bases; junction bases outside the gene matches: 8. The CDR3 region has the DNA TGTGCCTGGAGGACCCAGGGGGCTGAAGGCTACACCTTC. Its protein product is CAWRTQGAEGYTF.

The table lists this clone with a count of one. The chain employs TRBV19 and TRBJ1-3, with D hard to call. There are 15 residues in the CDR3. CDR1 is LNHDA and CDR2 is SQIVND in the germline V gene (reference sequence). V was cut by 5 bases and J by 4 bases, with 15 bases left in between. The CDR3 DNA sequence: TGTGCCAGTAGTGCTACAGTCACGGGAGGAAACACCATATATTTT. Protein sequence: CASSATVTGGNTIYF.

This chain joins TRBV5-1 and TRBJ1-1; D is undetermined. Trimming removed 0 bases at V and 6 bases at J, with 9 bases between. CDR1 and CDR2 from the germline V gene are SGHRS and YFSETQ. The CDR3 loop spans 13 amino acids. CDR3 protein: CASSLGSGSEAFF. Here the CDR3 DNA reads TGCGCCAGCAGCTTGGGATCCGGGTCTGAAGCTTTCTTT.

This clone is a singleton in its sample. J is TRBJ1-1 and V is TRBV27; D perhaps matches TRBD1 (6 bases). From germline, CDR1 is MNHEY and CDR2 SMNVEV (reference sequence). This CDR3 is 14 amino acids long. Between the trimmed V and J ends, which lost 5 bases and 5 bases, there was a span of 15 bases. CDR3 region: CASSALGGITEAFF. CDR3 nucleotides: TGTGCCAGCAGTGCTTTAGGGGGGATTACTGAAGCTTTCTTT.

The chain links TRBV5-5 to TRBJ1-2; the match to TRBD1 covers 9 bases. Germline V CDR1 and CDR2: SGHKS, YYEKEE (reference sequence). This CDR3 comprises 15 residues. The V gene end was trimmed by 3 bases and the J gene end by 8 bases; junction bases not matched to a gene: 11. The DNA for the CDR3 is TGTGCCAGCAGCTCATACTTGGACAGGGGATACGGCTACACCTTC. Protein: CASSSYLDRGYGYTF.